The rows below give T cell receptor beta chains drawn from one sample of a study of T-cell memory formation after mild COVID-19. In TCRdb, the 5' RACE reads were re-called with MiXCR into one record per CDR3 protein. The profile covers approximately 300,000 distinct CDR3 sequences, with more than 15% appearing a single time and around 23% taken by the ten largest. Sequencing was done on a sample of PBMCs or a T cell subset sorted from them (not recorded which). These receptors were taken from a man aged 18 to 35 who had mild COVID-19 (a few samples of this study predate the infection). Cell type and time point are not known. Both conserved end residues are part of each CDR3. Some rows have no size entry. The others give once, few or many, or a class for an expanded clone.

v_gene: TRBV27; abundance: few; CDR3aa: CASSIRQGQETQYF
v_gene: TRBV5-6; abundance: .; CDR3aa: CASSRRQDGYTF
v_gene: TRBV10-2; abundance: .; CDR3aa: CASSGSGTLNEQFF
v_gene: TRBV6-1; abundance: many; CDR3aa: CASSELAGGQETQYF
v_gene: TRBV6-6; abundance: many; CDR3aa: CASSYDLLAWETDTQYF
v_gene: TRBV3-1; abundance: few; CDR3aa: CASSQDILGGSNYGYTF
v_gene: TRBV4-2; abundance: many; CDR3aa: CASSPSRALNEKLFF
v_gene: TRBV6-5; abundance: .; CDR3aa: CAKSWTNTGELFF
v_gene: TRBV4-3; abundance: .; CDR3aa: CASSPGQSIVYEQYF
v_gene: TRBV24-1; abundance: .; CDR3aa: CATSDTSGGTADTQYF
v_gene: TRBV4-2; abundance: .; CDR3aa: CASSQEVSGGLGTKYF
v_gene: TRBV7-2; abundance: many; CDR3aa: CASSITGTVLSYEQYF
v_gene: TRBV7-9; abundance: many; CDR3aa: CAFNGVNTDEQFF
v_gene: TRBV19; abundance: few; CDR3aa: CASGPQGVSDTQYF
v_gene: TRBV14; abundance: .; CDR3aa: CASSLLTGRGYTF
v_gene: TRBV5-5; abundance: .; CDR3aa: CASSASGSTSGNTIYF
v_gene: TRBV7-9; abundance: .; CDR3aa: CASSGASRAGELFF
v_gene: TRBV5-1; abundance: few; CDR3aa: CASSLDGRNEQFF
v_gene: TRBV6-5; abundance: .; CDR3aa: CASANWDRTDTQYF
v_gene: TRBV6-5; abundance: few; CDR3aa: CASSDGEPLHF
v_gene: TRBV9; abundance: .; CDR3aa: CASSAQGAQETQYF
v_gene: TRBV10-3; abundance: many; CDR3aa: CAISPQGTSNEKLFF
v_gene: TRBV29-1; abundance: .; CDR3aa: CSVEVQGFQQYF
v_gene: TRBV20-1; abundance: few; CDR3aa: CSALGTTSTDTQYF
v_gene: TRBV15; abundance: .; CDR3aa: CATRPGGTATDTQYF
v_gene: TRBV3-1; abundance: .; CDR3aa: CASSQRPAEAFF
v_gene: TRBV5-1; abundance: few; CDR3aa: CASSSRGVEETQYF
v_gene: TRBV5-1; abundance: few; CDR3aa: CASSSGTGGTDTQYF
v_gene: TRBV7-3; abundance: few; CDR3aa: CASSYGGGQRDTQYF
v_gene: TRBV20-1; abundance: .; CDR3aa: CSASLAGLHSTDTQYF
v_gene: TRBV27; abundance: many; CDR3aa: CASSLRPGNQPQHF
v_gene: TRBV7-9; abundance: .; CDR3aa: CASHNQGGEKLFF
v_gene: TRBV20-1; abundance: few; CDR3aa: CSTNLADYNEQFF
v_gene: TRBV9; abundance: few; CDR3aa: CASSVGGGSGETQYF
v_gene: TRBV27; abundance: .; CDR3aa: CASSLGTGGEQYF
v_gene: TRBV5-1; abundance: .; CDR3aa: CASSLQAENSPLHF
v_gene: TRBV5-4; abundance: .; CDR3aa: CASSSTDYRGLNTEAFF
v_gene: TRBV28; abundance: .; CDR3aa: CASSPWTGPYGYTF
v_gene: TRBV10-2; abundance: .; CDR3aa: CASQRGGSETQYF
v_gene: TRBV7-2; abundance: .; CDR3aa: CAGRRGAGELFF
v_gene: TRBV20-1; abundance: .; CDR3aa: CSASWPAKNIQYF
v_gene: TRBV5-5; abundance: .; CDR3aa: CASSLTGYYEQYF
v_gene: TRBV20-1; abundance: few; CDR3aa: CSALGPLSPYNEQFF
v_gene: TRBV7-2; abundance: .; CDR3aa: CASSLTSSRFPDTQYF
v_gene: TRBV6-5; abundance: .; CDR3aa: CASSYQGAAFF
v_gene: TRBV4-1; abundance: many; CDR3aa: CASSQEQGNFNEQFF
v_gene: TRBV20-1; abundance: .; CDR3aa: CSAKRGISEAFF
v_gene: TRBV20-1; abundance: few; CDR3aa: CSAERGNTEAFF